The rows below give T cell receptor beta chains drawn from one sample of a study of somatic mutations in cytotoxic T cells in rheumatoid arthritis. The assay was immunoSEQ multiplex PCR, and TCRdb's table has in-frame clones only and misses some. The sample shows tens of thousands of clones, 86% of them seen only once. Sequenced: CD8+ T cells sorted from blood. The receptors come from a woman aged 50 to 60 in good health. The CDR3 runs from the conserved cysteine through the conserved F or W. A D gene is named only where the DNA matches it firmly. Clone size is given for some rows only: seen once, a few or many times, or a class if the clone is expanded.

.,TRBJ2-1,TRBV18,16,TRBD2,TGTGCCAGCTCACCCGGACTAGCGGTAACCTACAATGAGCAGTTCTTC,CASSPGLAVTYNEQFF
.,TRBJ2-7,TRBV27,13,.,TGTGCCAGCAGTCAAACCGGGCCCTACGAGCAGTACTTC,CASSQTGPYEQYF
.,TRBJ2-4,TRBV5-6,19,TRBD2,TGTGCCAGCAGCTTCACTACTAGCGGGGTTGCCCTAGCCAAAAACATTCAGTACTTC,CASSFTTSGVALAKNIQYF
.,TRBJ1-3,TRBV19,22,TRBD1,TGTGCCAGTTTCCCGCCTTCCCGGGACAGGGGGCCCTCTAGACCCTCTGGAAACACCATATATTTT,CASFPPSRDRGPSRPSGNTIYF
few,TRBJ2-2,TRBV7-9,14,.,TGTGCCAGGGGATCGTATCGCGACACCGGGGAGCTGTTTTTT,CARGSYRDTGELFF
.,TRBJ2-3,TRBV5-5,19,TRBD1,TGTGCCAGCAGCTTAGAGGGACAGGCGTCTAATTTCCCCACAGATACGCAGTATTTT,CASSLEGQASNFPTDTQYF
.,TRBJ2-2,TRBV19,12,.,TGTGCCAGTAGTACGGATTCCGGGGAGCTGTTTTTT,CASSTDSGELFF
.,TRBJ2-2,TRBV6-4,13,.,TGTGCCAGCAGTGAAACAAACACCGGGGAGCTGTTTTTT,CASSETNTGELFF
.,TRBJ2-3,TRBV6-1,18,TRBD2,TGTGCCAGCAGTGAAGCCCCGTGGACTAGCGGGGGCACAGATACGCAGTATTTT,CASSEAPWTSGGTDTQYF
.,TRBJ2-1,TRBV25-1,15,TRBD2,TGTGCCAGCAGTGGTAGCGGGGACTGGGGCGGTGAGCAGTTCTTC,CASSGSGDWGGEQFF
.,TRBJ1-5,TRBV19,15,.,TGTGCCAGTAGTTGGGGGCGCGGGAGCAATCAGCCCCAGCATTTT,CASSWGRGSNQPQHF
.,TRBJ1-3,TRBV4-3,16,.,TGCGCCAGCAGCCAAGATCGGGCGCCCTCTGGAAACACCATATATTTT,CASSQDRAPSGNTIYF
few,TRBJ1-4,TRBV2,15,.,TGTGCCAGCAGGAGCGTCATTTCAACTAATGAAAAACTGTTTTTT,CASRSVISTNEKLFF
.,TRBJ1-2,TRBV29-1,15,.,TGCAGCGTTGAAAGCATCGGGACTCCCTACTATGGCTACACCTTC,CSVESIGTPYYGYTF
.,TRBJ1-1,TRBV10-3,13,.,TGTGCCATCAGTGAGTGGTTGAACACTGAAGCTTTCTTT,CAISEWLNTEAFF
.,TRBJ1-5,TRBV6-6,15,TRBD1,TGTGCCAGCAGTTATGACAGGGGAGGGAATCAGCCCCAGCATTTT,CASSYDRGGNQPQHF
.,TRBJ2-5,TRBV18,16,.,TGTGCCAGCTCGCTAACTGTACAGGGTGGACAAGAGACCCAGTACTTC,CASSLTVQGGQETQYF
.,TRBJ1-2,TRBV6-5,15,TRBD1,TGTGCCAGCAGTTACAGGGGACAGGGGCCCTATGGCTACACCTTC,CASSYRGQGPYGYTF
.,TRBJ2-3,TRBV4-2,17,.,TGTGCCAGCAGCCAGGACAGGAGCGGGGGAGGCACAGATACGCAGTATTTT,CASSQDRSGGGTDTQYF
.,TRBJ1-1,TRBV18,13,TRBD1,TGTGCCAGCTCACCAACAGGGGATACTGAAGCTTTCTTT,CASSPTGDTEAFF
.,TRBJ2-5,TRBV5-4,14,.,TGTGCCAGCAGCTCGGGGACCGCGAACGGGACCCAGTACTTC,CASSSGTANGTQYF
.,TRBJ1-2,TRBV6-5,15,.,TGTGCCAGCAGTTACGACCAGGGGCTAAACTATGGCTACACCTTC,CASSYDQGLNYGYTF
.,TRBJ2-3,TRBV6-6,16,TRBD2,TGTGCCAGCAGTTCTTGGCGGGGGGGGAGCACAGATACGCAGTATTTT,CASSSWRGGSTDTQYF
few,TRBJ1-6,TRBV4-3,20,TRBD1,TGCGCCAGCAGCCGGATCGCCGGGACAGTCCCGGGCCGCTATAATTCACCCCTCCACTTT,CASSRIAGTVPGRYNSPLHF
.,TRBJ2-4,TRBV28,14,TRBD1,TGTGCCAGCAGTTCCTCGGGACAGGGAAACATTCAGTACTTC,CASSSSGQGNIQYF
once,TRBJ2-1,TRBV6-5,16,TRBD2,TGTGCCAGCAGTTACGTGGCGGGGGGTCTGTACAATGAGCAGTTCTTC,CASSYVAGGLYNEQFF
few,TRBJ1-5,TRBV4-2,14,TRBD1,TGTGCCAGCAGCCCTACAGGGGAGGGTCAGCCCCAGCATTTT,CASSPTGEGQPQHF
.,TRBJ2-1,TRBV29-1,16,.,TGCAGCGTTGAAGCATGGTTGGCGGGACAGAACAATGAGCAGTTCTTC,CSVEAWLAGQNNEQFF